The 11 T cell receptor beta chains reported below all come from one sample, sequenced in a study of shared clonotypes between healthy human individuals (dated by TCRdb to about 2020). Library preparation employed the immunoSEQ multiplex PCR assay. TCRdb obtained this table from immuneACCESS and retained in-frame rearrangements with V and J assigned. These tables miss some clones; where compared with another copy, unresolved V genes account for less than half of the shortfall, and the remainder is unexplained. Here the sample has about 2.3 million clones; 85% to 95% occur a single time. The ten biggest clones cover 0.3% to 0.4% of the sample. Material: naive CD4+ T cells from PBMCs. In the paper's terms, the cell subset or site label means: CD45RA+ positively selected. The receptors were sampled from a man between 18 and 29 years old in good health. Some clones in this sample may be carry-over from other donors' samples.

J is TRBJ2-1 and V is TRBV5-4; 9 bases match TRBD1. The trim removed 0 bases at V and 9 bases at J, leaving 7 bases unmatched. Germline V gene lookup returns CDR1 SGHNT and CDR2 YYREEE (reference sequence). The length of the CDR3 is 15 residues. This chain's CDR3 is CASSLGTGDWVEQFF. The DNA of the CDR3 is TGTGCCAGCAGCTTGGGGACAGGGGATTGGGTTGAGCAGTTCTTC.

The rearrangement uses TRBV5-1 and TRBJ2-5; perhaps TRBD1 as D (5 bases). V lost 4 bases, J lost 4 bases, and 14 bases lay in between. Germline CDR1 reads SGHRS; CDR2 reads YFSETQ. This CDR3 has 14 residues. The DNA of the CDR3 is TGCGCCAGCAGCGTGGTGGGGCCCGGAGAGACCCAGTACTTC. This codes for CASSVVGPGETQYF.

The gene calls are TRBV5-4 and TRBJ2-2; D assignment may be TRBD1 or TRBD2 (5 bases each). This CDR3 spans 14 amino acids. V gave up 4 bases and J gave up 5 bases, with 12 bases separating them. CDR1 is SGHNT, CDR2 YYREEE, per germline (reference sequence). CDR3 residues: CASSTGTLTGELFF. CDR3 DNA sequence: TGTGCCAGCAGCACCGGGACCCTGACCGGGGAGCTGTTTTTT.

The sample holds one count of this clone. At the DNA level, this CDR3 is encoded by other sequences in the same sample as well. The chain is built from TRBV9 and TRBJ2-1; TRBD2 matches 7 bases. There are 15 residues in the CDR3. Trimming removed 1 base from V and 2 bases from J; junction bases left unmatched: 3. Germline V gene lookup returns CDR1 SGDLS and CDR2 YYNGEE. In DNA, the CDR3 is TGTGCCAGCAGCGTATTAGCGGGCGCCTACAATGAGCAGTTCTTC. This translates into CASSVLAGAYNEQFF.

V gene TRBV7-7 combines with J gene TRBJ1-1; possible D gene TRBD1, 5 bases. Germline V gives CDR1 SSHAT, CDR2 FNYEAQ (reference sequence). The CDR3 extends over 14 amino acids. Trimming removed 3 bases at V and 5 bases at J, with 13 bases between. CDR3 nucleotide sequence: TGTGCCAGCAGCTTCGAGGGGCGGGGAACTGAAGCTTTCTTT. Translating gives CASSFEGRGTEAFF.

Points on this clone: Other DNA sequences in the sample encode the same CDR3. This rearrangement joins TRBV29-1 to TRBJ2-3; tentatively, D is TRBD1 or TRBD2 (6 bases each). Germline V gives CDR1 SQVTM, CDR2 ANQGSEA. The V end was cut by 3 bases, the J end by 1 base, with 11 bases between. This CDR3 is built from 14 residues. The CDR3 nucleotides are TGCAGCGTTGAGGGTAGGGGGGGCACAGATACGCAGTATTTT. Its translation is CSVEGRGGTDTQYF.

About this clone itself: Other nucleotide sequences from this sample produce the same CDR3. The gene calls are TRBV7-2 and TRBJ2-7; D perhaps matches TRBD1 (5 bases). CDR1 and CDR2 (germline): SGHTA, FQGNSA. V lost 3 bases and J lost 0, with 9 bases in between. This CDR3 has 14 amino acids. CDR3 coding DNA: TGTGCCAGCAGCTTGGGGCCAGTCTCCTACGAGCAGTACTTC. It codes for CASSLGPVSYEQYF.

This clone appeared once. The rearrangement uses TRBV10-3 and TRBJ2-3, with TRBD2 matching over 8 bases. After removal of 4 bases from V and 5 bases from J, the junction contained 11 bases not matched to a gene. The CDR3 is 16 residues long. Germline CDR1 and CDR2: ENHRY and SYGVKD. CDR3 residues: CAISGGAGGREDTQYF. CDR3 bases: TGTGCCATCAGTGGTGGGGCGGGAGGTCGGGAAGATACGCAGTATTTT.

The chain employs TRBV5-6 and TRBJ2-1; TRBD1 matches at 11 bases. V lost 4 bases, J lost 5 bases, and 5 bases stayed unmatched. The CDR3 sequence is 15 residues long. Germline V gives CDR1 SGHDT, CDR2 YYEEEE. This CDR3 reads CASSEDRGLNNEQFF. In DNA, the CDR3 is TGTGCCAGCAGCGAGGACAGGGGGCTAAACAATGAGCAGTTCTTC.

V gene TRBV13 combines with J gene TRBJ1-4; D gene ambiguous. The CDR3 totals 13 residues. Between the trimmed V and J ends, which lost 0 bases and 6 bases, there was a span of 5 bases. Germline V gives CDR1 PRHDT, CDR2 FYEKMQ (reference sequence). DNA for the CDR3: TGTGCCAGCAGCTTAGGCCCGGATGAAAAACTGTTTTTT. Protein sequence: CASSLGPDEKLFF.

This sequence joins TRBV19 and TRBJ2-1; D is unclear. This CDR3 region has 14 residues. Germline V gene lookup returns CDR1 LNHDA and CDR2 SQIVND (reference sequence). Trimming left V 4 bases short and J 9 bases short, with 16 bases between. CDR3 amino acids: CASSRWASGGEQFF. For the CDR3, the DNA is TGTGCCAGTAGTAGGTGGGCATCCGGCGGTGAGCAGTTCTTC. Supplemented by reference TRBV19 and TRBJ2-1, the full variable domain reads DGGITQSPKYLFRKEGQNVTLSCEQNLNHDAMYWYRQDPGQGLRLIYYSQIVNDFQKGDIAEGYSVSREKKESFPLTVTSAQKNPTAFYLCASSRWASGGEQFFGPGTRLTVL.